This is a list of T cell receptor beta chains from one sample in a study of T cells after yellow fever vaccination. TCRdb re-called the 5' RACE reads through MiXCR, storing one row per CDR3 protein. The table lists about 350,000 distinct CDR3 sequences, around 13% of them singletons. The sample here was CD4+ T cells sorted from PBMCs, taken 15 days after the yellow fever booster vaccination. Receptors were obtained from a man younger than 35 who received the YFV17D yellow fever vaccine. The CDR3 runs from the conserved cysteine through the conserved F or W. D genes are given only for firm matches. Clone size is stated in some rows and not others, as once, few, many or a class when expanded.

TRBJ2-1 | few | NA | TRBV4-3 | CASGWAGAHEQFF | TGCGCCAGCGGTTGGGCGGGGGCCCATGAGCAGTTCTTC
TRBJ1-3 | few | NA | TRBV5-1 | CASSRTTGSGNTIYF | TGCGCCAGCAGCCGGACGACAGGCTCTGGAAACACCATATATTTT
TRBJ1-6 | NA | NA | TRBV5-1 | CASGTGGRNSPLHF | TGCGCCAGCGGGACCGGAGGCCGCAATTCACCCCTCCACTTT
TRBJ2-2 | many | NA | TRBV14 | CASSPQDTGELFF | TGTGCCAGCAGCCCCCAGGACACCGGGGAGCTGTTTTTT
TRBJ2-1 | few | TRBD1 | TRBV20-1 | CSARPPPGQGLHEQFF | TGCAGTGCTAGGCCACCACCGGGACAGGGGTTGCATGAGCAGTTCTTC
TRBJ2-6 | few | NA | TRBV11-1 | CASSPSAGISGANVLTF | TGTGCCAGCAGCCCTTCGGCGGGGATCTCTGGGGCCAACGTCCTGACTTTC
TRBJ1-5 | many | NA | TRBV5-6 | CASSLGQSNQPQHF | TGTGCCAGCAGCTTGGGACAGAGCAATCAGCCCCAGCATTTT
TRBJ2-3 | few | NA | TRBV7-3 | CASSLTKGSTDTQYF | TGTGCCAGCAGCTTAACGAAGGGCAGCACAGATACGCAGTATTTT
TRBJ1-5 | NA | NA | TRBV28 | CASRIALNQPQHF | TGTGCCAGCAGAATAGCCCTCAATCAGCCCCAGCATTTT
TRBJ1-6 | few | TRBD1 | TRBV2 | CASSEQGAMNSPLHF | TGTGCCAGCAGTGAACAGGGGGCGATGAATTCACCCCTCCACTTT
TRBJ2-1 | few | NA | TRBV12-3/TRBV12-4 | CASTSGLPYNEQFF | TGTGCCAGCACCTCGGGACTTCCCTACAATGAGCAGTTCTTC
TRBJ2-6 | few | TRBD1 | TRBV10-3 | CAIRSGTGGSNGANVLTF | TGTGCCATCAGATCCGGGACAGGGGGCTCGAATGGGGCCAACGTCCTGACTTTC
TRBJ2-1 | NA | TRBD2 | TRBV10-3 | CAISVSRTSESNEQFF | TGTGCCATCAGTGTTTCCCGTACTAGCGAGTCCAATGAGCAGTTCTTC
TRBJ2-5 | few | NA | TRBV7-2 | CASSTGTRETQYF | TGTGCCAGCAGCACCGGGACGCGAGAGACCCAGTACTTC
TRBJ2-7 | NA | TRBD1 | TRBV18 | CASSPPGQGAYEQYF | TGTGCCAGCTCACCACCGGGACAGGGGGCTTACGAGCAGTACTTC
TRBJ2-7 | many | NA | TRBV7-8 | CASSLAGPYEQYF | TGTGCCAGCAGCTTAGCTGGGCCCTACGAGCAGTACTTC
TRBJ2-7 | few | NA | TRBV20-1 | CSARDGQAGPLGEQYF | TGCAGTGCTAGAGATGGCCAAGCGGGTCCGCTGGGGGAGCAGTACTTC
TRBJ1-1 | many | NA | TRBV6-1 | CASSEARRGGTEAFF | TGTGCCAGCAGTGAAGCACGCCGAGGGGGCACTGAAGCTTTCTTT
TRBJ2-2 | few | TRBD2 | TRBV28 | CASSVAGGPTGELFF | TGTGCCAGCAGTGTAGCGGGGGGGCCGACCGGGGAGCTGTTTTTT
TRBJ1-1 | NA | TRBD1 | TRBV7-9 | CASSLARGRLNSGTEAFF | TGTGCCAGCAGCTTAGCCAGGGGGCGGCTGAATAGCGGCACTGAAGCTTTCTTT
TRBJ2-1 | NA | TRBD2 | TRBV6-2/TRBV6-3 | CASRATSGGGKQFF | TGTGCCAGCAGGGCGACTAGCGGGGGAGGTAAGCAGTTCTTC
TRBJ2-2 | NA | NA | TRBV2 | CAREKQGADTGELFF | TGTGCCAGGGAAAAACAGGGTGCGGACACCGGGGAGCTGTTTTTT
TRBJ1-5 | NA | NA | TRBV20-1 | CSARASNLPQHF | TGCAGTGCTAGAGCCTCCAATCTGCCCCAGCATTTT
TRBJ2-3 | NA | TRBD2 | TRBV9 | CASNLRGGVPDTQYF | TGTGCCAGCAACCTCCGGGGGGGGGTCCCAGATACGCAGTATTTT
TRBJ1-3 | NA | NA | TRBV5-1 | CASSSYLGNTIYF | TGCGCCAGCAGCTCGTATTTGGGAAACACCATATATTTT
TRBJ1-1 | NA | TRBD1 | TRBV7-2 | CASSPNRGGDTEAFF | TGTGCCAGCAGCCCTAACAGGGGCGGGGATACTGAAGCTTTCTTT
TRBJ2-7 | few | TRBD2 | TRBV19 | CASSIRGGEQYF | TGTGCCAGTAGTATTCGGGGGGGCGAGCAGTACTTC
TRBJ1-4 | NA | NA | TRBV7-2 | CASGLSATNEKLFF | TGTGCCAGCGGGCTCTCCGCAACTAATGAAAAACTGTTTTTT
TRBJ2-5 | few | TRBD2 | TRBV7-2 | CASSEGLAGWETQYF | TGTGCCAGCAGCGAGGGACTAGCAGGGTGGGAGACCCAGTACTTC
TRBJ2-3 | few | TRBD1 | TRBV4-3 | CASSHRTGGDGTDTQYF | TGCGCCAGCAGCCACCGGACAGGGGGCGACGGCACAGATACGCAGTATTTT
TRBJ1-5 | NA | TRBD1 | TRBV12-3/TRBV12-4 | CASSPGDRANSNQPQHF | TGTGCCAGCAGCCCCGGGGACAGGGCTAATAGCAATCAGCCCCAGCATTTT
TRBJ2-1 | NA | TRBD2 | TRBV28 | CASSSPGSGGAPEFF | TGTGCCAGCAGTTCCCCCGGGAGCGGGGGGGCCCCGGAGTTCTTC
TRBJ2-2 | many | TRBD1 | TRBV10-2 | CASDGQESTGELFF | TGCGCCAGCGATGGACAGGAATCCACCGGGGAGCTGTTTTTT